This T cell receptor beta chain was retrieved from a study of cytomegalovirus exposure and HLA in healthy donors. Study results and limitations: The tendency of first-cohort TCR clusters to co-occur in the approximately 110 validation repertoires was the finding of a later analysis. As confirmed in vitro, three CMV-associated chains were specific for CMV antigens.

With regard to this clone: As yet, its antigen is unknown.

Produced via immunoSEQ multiplex PCR; TCRdb's table is partial and in-frame only. The table records roughly 330,000 clones, around 90% of them present only once. V was trimmed by 5 bases and J by 0 bases, leaving 14 bases between them. The CDR3 spans 16 residues. The germline V gene has CDR1 SGHAT and CDR2 FQNNGV. The donors were part of the validation cohort of 95 to 150 subjects. That cohort was separate from the first cohort, which comprised under 700 subjects. The rearrangement joins TRBV11-2 to TRBJ1-3, with D uncertain. This TCR came from a woman aged 30 to 39 in good health and CMV-seropositive. What was sequenced was PBMCs. The CDR3 coding sequence is TGTGCCAGCAGCGCTACACTCCGGGGCTCTGGAAACACCATATATTTT. This gives the protein CASSATLRGSGNTIYF.